The 20 T cell receptor beta chains below were found in one sample sequenced in a study of beta chain features in type 1 diabetes. Study-wide results and limits: Shorter TCRB CDR3s, moderately but significantly so, were found in Type 1 diabetes patients in all four CD4+ subsets.

No antigen is known for these receptors. The isolated RNA, all of it, was reverse transcribed, so expressed TCRB transcripts were what got sequenced. Method: immunoSEQ multiplex PCR; TCRdb's copy keeps in-frame clones and lacks some. The data contain under 300,000 clones, around 20% of them singletons. Input material: naive CD4+ T cells from blood. These receptors were collected from a woman aged 40 to 55 with type 1 diabetes.

This clone was seen a single time. CDR3 sequence (DNA): TGTGCCAGCAGGCTAGGGGGACAGAACTATGGCTACACCTTC. Encoded protein: CASRLGGQNYGYTF. The chain links TRBV2 to TRBJ1-2; 7 positions agree with TRBD1. Per germline, CDR1 SNHLY and CDR2 FYNNEI. This CDR3 spans 14 amino acids. V gave up 6 bases and J gave up 2 bases; unmatched junction bases: 6.

This clone was picked up a small number of times. The chain couples TRBV4-3 to TRBJ1-2; 9 bases agree with TRBD1. Losses at the gene ends were 1 base for V and 3 bases for J; bases not matched to a gene: 12. Germline V gene sequence: CDR1 LGHNA, CDR2 YSLEER. CDR3 size: 18 residues. As DNA, the CDR3 is TGCGCCAGCAGCCAAGCTATGGACAGGGGCGGCCTAGACTATGGCTACACCTTC. Translated: CASSQAMDRGGLDYGYTF.

This clone has just a few counts. The chain employs TRBV2 and TRBJ1-2; a possible D gene is TRBD1 (6 bases). The CDR3 contains 14 residues. The germline gives CDR1 SNHLY, CDR2 FYNNEI. Trimming pared 10 bases from V and 4 bases from J, leaving 19 bases between. This CDR3 reads CATKRTVGGYGYTF. CDR3 DNA sequence: TGTGCCACGAAAAGGACAGTCGGCGGCTATGGCTACACCTTC.

This clone was counted only a few times. The chain carries TRBV11-1 and TRBJ2-5; 7 nucleotides match TRBD2. V was pared by 1 base and J by 2 bases, with 1 base of the junction left unmatched. Germline CDR1 and CDR2: SGHAT and FQDESV (reference sequence). The CDR3 has 14 amino acids. Written as DNA, the CDR3 is TGTGCCAGCAGCTTAGGACTAGCTCAAGAGACCCAGTACTTC. It translates to CASSLGLAQETQYF. Filled out from reference TRBV11-1 and TRBJ2-5, the complete variable domain reads EAEVAQSPRYKITEKSQAVAFWCDPISGHATLYWYRQILGQGPELLVQFQDESVVDDSQLPKDRFSAERLKGVDSTLKIQPAELGDSAMYLCASSLGLAQETQYFGPGTRLLVL.

Only a few counts were recorded for this clone. The CDR3 protein is CATGTSGSGGQFF. CDR3 bases: TGTGCCACCGGGACTAGCGGGAGCGGTGGGCAGTTCTTC. V and J are TRBV2 and TRBJ2-1, with 14 nucleotides matching TRBD2. After removal of 10 bases from V and 12 bases from J, the junction contained 8 bases not matched to a gene. This CDR3 region has 13 residues. Germline assignment: CDR1 SNHLY and CDR2 FYNNEI.

This sequence joins TRBV27 and TRBJ2-1, with 8 bases matching TRBD2. Germline assignment: CDR1 MNHEY and CDR2 SMNVEV (reference sequence). The CDR3 is 15 residues long. The trim removed 7 bases at V and 4 bases at J, leaving 9 bases unmatched. The CDR3 is CASTTAGVGYNEQFF. CDR3 sequence (DNA): TGTGCCAGCACTACAGCGGGAGTCGGGTACAATGAGCAGTTCTTC.

This chain links TRBV30 with TRBJ2-1; D remains ambiguous. CDR1 and CDR2 (germline): GTSNPN, SVGIG (reference sequence). Trimming stripped 1 base from V and 6 bases from J, with 4 bases between. This CDR3 has 11 amino acids. CDR3 protein: CAWSGANEQFF. As DNA, the CDR3 is TGTGCCTGGAGTGGGGCCAATGAGCAGTTCTTC. Based on the CDR3 plus reference TRBV30 and TRBJ2-1, the full variable domain is SQTIHQWPATLVQPVGSPLSLECTVEGTSNPNLYWYRQAAGRGLQLLFYSVGIGQISSEVPQNLSASRPQDRQFILSSKKLLLSDSGFYLCAWSGANEQFFGPGTRLTVL.

The chain uses TRBV7-9 and TRBJ2-5; TRBD2 might be the D (7 bases). The CDR3 contains 13 residues. Germline V CDR1 and CDR2: SEHNR, FQNEAQ (reference sequence). V gave up 4 bases and J gave up 5 bases, with 11 bases separating them. CDR3 sequence reads: CASSYRGAETQYF. In DNA, the CDR3 is TGTGCCAGCAGCTACCGGGGGGCGGAGACCCAGTACTTC.

J is TRBJ2-1 and V is TRBV29-1; D perhaps matches TRBD2 (7 bases). Per germline, CDR1 SQVTM and CDR2 ANQGSEA. The CDR3 is 14 residues long. V lost 5 bases to trimming and J lost 4 bases, with 15 bases between them. CDR3 coding DNA: TGCAGCGTTCGTGGGGGGGGGCGATACAATGAGCAGTTCTTC. Its protein product is CSVRGGGRYNEQFF.

This clone was picked up a small number of times. CDR3 residues: CASSGGTMPGELFF. The CDR3, as DNA: TGCGCCAGCAGCGGGGGGACTATGCCCGGGGAGCTGTTTTTT. The chain joins TRBV5-1 to TRBJ2-2; 7 bases map to TRBD2. Germline V gene data show CDR1 as SGHRS and CDR2 as YFSETQ. V lost 4 bases, J lost 6 bases, and 6 bases stayed unmatched. This CDR3 has 14 residues.

This clone was found a few times. V is TRBV5-1 and J is TRBJ2-1; possible D gene TRBD2, 5 bases. V was cut by 4 bases and J by 7 bases, with 15 bases left in between. Germline V gives CDR1 SGHRS, CDR2 YFSETQ. This CDR3 has 14 amino acids. CDR3 bases: TGCGCCAGCAGCGAGGGATCAGCAGTGAATGAGCAGTTCTTC. Its protein product is CASSEGSAVNEQFF.

This clone was observed a few times. The CDR3 region is CATSRDGTGNEKLFF. The CDR3 DNA reads as TGTGCCACCAGCAGAGATGGAACGGGGAATGAAAAACTGTTTTTT. This sequence joins TRBV15 and TRBJ1-4; D is unresolved. V was pared by 0 bases and J by 5 bases, with 10 bases between. Germline V gene sequence: CDR1 LNHNV, CDR2 YYDKDF (reference sequence). The CDR3 is made up of 15 amino acids.

This chain connects TRBV30 to TRBJ1-1; no clear D gene. Germline V gives CDR1 GTSNPN, CDR2 SVGIG (reference sequence). Trimming took 1 base from V and 6 from J, leaving 9 bases between them. The CDR3 totals 12 residues. The CDR3 region is CAWSGVSSEAFF. The CDR3 DNA is TGTGCCTGGAGTGGTGTGTCCTCTGAAGCTTTCTTT.

The J gene is TRBJ2-2, the V gene TRBV18, with 7 nucleotides matching TRBD1. Germline CDR1 reads KGHSH; CDR2 reads LQKENI. Losses at the gene ends were 8 bases for V and 0 bases for J; bases not matched to a gene: 3. This CDR3 spans 14 amino acids. The CDR3 sequence is CASRDSANTGELFF. DNA of the CDR3: TGTGCCAGCCGGGACAGCGCGAACACCGGGGAGCTGTTTTTT.

This clone occurred a few times. The rearrangement links TRBV28 to TRBJ2-7; TRBD2 matches at 7 bases. CDR3 size: 14 residues. CDR1 and CDR2 (germline): MDHEN, SYDVKM. J gave up 3 bases and V 8 bases, and 10 bases lay outside the gene matches. CDR3 DNA sequence: TGTGCCAGCCGGAGGCAGGGAGGGGACTACGAGCAGTACTTC. Its translation is CASRRQGGDYEQYF.

The rearrangement uses TRBV19 and TRBJ2-4; TRBD2 is a possible D gene (5 bases). Germline V gives CDR1 LNHDA, CDR2 SQIVND (reference sequence). V dropped 7 bases and J dropped 7 bases, with 17 bases sitting between them. This CDR3 is built from 14 residues. The CDR3 spells CASTTTGEWNIQYF. The CDR3 DNA sequence: TGTGCCAGTACCACCACCGGGGAGTGGAACATTCAGTACTTC.

V and J are TRBV28 and TRBJ1-2, with 12 positions matching TRBD1. The CDR3 runs 15 residues. The junction had 8 bases not matched to a gene; V was cut back by 5 bases and J by 7 bases. Germline CDR1 MDHEN, CDR2 SYDVKM. The CDR3 here is CASSPPGQGAGGYTF. The CDR3 coding sequence is TGTGCCAGCAGTCCACCGGGACAGGGGGCAGGTGGCTACACCTTC.

This chain connects TRBV28 to TRBJ1-1, with 7 bases fitting TRBD1. This CDR3 is built from 16 residues. The V and J ends lost 3 bases and 5 bases, in that order; junction bases with no gene match: 12. Germline V gene sequence: CDR1 MDHEN, CDR2 SYDVKM. CDR3 loop: CASSFIGTAEFTEAFF. CDR3 DNA: TGTGCCAGCAGTTTTATAGGGACAGCGGAATTTACTGAAGCTTTCTTT.

The V call is TRBV9, the J call TRBJ2-7, with 9 bases matching TRBD2. Germline V gene data show CDR1 as SGDLS and CDR2 as YYNGEE. This CDR3 spans 15 amino acids. V shed 0 bases, J shed 2 bases, and the junction held 3 bases outside the gene matches. This CDR3 reads CASSVAPSGTYEQYF. The CDR3 DNA follows: TGTGCCAGCAGCGTAGCGCCTAGCGGGACCTACGAGCAGTACTTC.

The V and J genes are TRBV6-5 and TRBJ2-5; TRBD2 might be the D (7 bases). The CDR3 is 14 amino acids. Germline V gives CDR1 MNHEY, CDR2 SVGAGI. Trimming stripped 8 bases from V and 5 bases from J, with 18 bases between. In nucleotides, the CDR3 is TGTGCCAGCGGATCTGGGGGGGCTGTGGAGACCCAGTACTTC. Protein: CASGSGGAVETQYF.